The text below deals with one T cell receptor (beta chain). The sample belongs to a study of metastatic and nonmetastatic thyroid tumors. Overall study: Blood and tumor or nodule tissue repertoires from malignant and benign thyroid patients were compared.

TCRdb used MiXCR to call clones anew from the PCR reads. The sample lists just over 20,000 clones; approximately 12% were seen once. Patients were all untreated before their thyroid surgery. Germline V lookup: CDR1 DFQATT, CDR2 SNEGSKA (reference sequence). The CDR3 runs 12 residues. Trimming pared 6 bases from V and 4 bases from J, leaving 12 bases between. The chain recombines TRBV20-1 with TRBJ1-2; possible D gene TRBD1, 6 bases. The TCR sequence derives from a female donor with papillary thyroid cancer or a benign thyroid nodule (not recorded which). Some clones in this sample may be carry-over from other donors' samples. The sequenced material came from blood. The CDR3 loop is CSAGGTFYGYTF. The CDR3 DNA sequence: TGCAGTGCAGGGGGGACTTTCTATGGCTACACCTTC.